This T cell receptor (beta chain) derives from a study of blood T cell repertoires in COVID-19. Overall study: Both acute and convalescent COVID-19 samples were obtained from the United States, Italy and Spain. PBMCs, B-cell-depleted T cells, or T cells were the source of the cDNA or gDNA that made up the material.

The V and J ends lost 4 bases and 1 base respectively, with 9 bases between them. Germline V CDR1 and CDR2: SEHNR, FQNEAQ (reference sequence). This CDR3 is built from 14 residues. In the authors' methods: Nucleated cell number was recorded as an estimate derived from reference gene primer amplification. This table comes from immunoSEQ multiplex PCR, and its TCRdb copy is limited to in-frame clones, with some not included. V and J calls and clone size are those listed in that table; D and trimming were worked out from the DNA. Of fewer than 250,000 clones listed, about four fifths are singletons. This TCR derives from a man aged 50 to 60 with acute or convalescent COVID-19. The chain has TRBV7-9 and TRBJ2-3, with D maybe TRBD2 (6 bases). The sequencing input was peripheral blood. In DNA, the CDR3 is TGTGCCAGCAGCTACGGGGGAGGCACAGATACGCAGTATTTT. Translating it yields CASSYGGGTDTQYF.